Each of the 21 T cell receptor beta chains below was sequenced from the same sample in a study of technical replicates of blood from a few donors. Assay: immunoSEQ multiplex PCR; the TCRdb copy retains only in-frame clones and omits some. This table holds 75,000 to 80,000 clones, roughly 94% found once. The sequencing input was T cells isolated from PBMCs. These receptors all come from a human donor in good health.

The rearrangement joins TRBV6-6 to TRBJ1-2; D call uncertain. There are 13 residues in the CDR3. Looked up from germline, CDR1 is MNHNY and CDR2 is SVGAGI (reference sequence). V lost 6 bases and J 8 bases, leaving 16 bases between the germline ends. Here the CDR3 DNA reads TGTGCCAGCAGCCCTACGTTGTTTCGAGGCTACACCTTC. Residues: CASSPTLFRGYTF.

This chain connects TRBV19 to TRBJ2-7; D gene uncertain. Germline V CDR1 and CDR2: LNHDA, SQIVND (reference sequence). Trimming cost V 2 bases and J 3 bases, with 8 bases left between them. This CDR3 is built from 13 residues. The CDR3 is CASSITLYYEQYF. CDR3 nucleotides: TGTGCCAGTAGTATAACCCTCTACTACGAGCAGTACTTC.

J is TRBJ1-1 and V is TRBV18; D not resolved. The CDR3 is 13 residues long. V lost 6 bases, J lost 1 base, and 9 bases lay in between. Per germline, CDR1 KGHSH and CDR2 LQKENI. The CDR3 protein is CASSPTENTEAFF. For the CDR3, the DNA is TGTGCCAGCTCCCCCACAGAGAACACTGAAGCTTTCTTT. The entire variable domain, with the rest obtained from reference TRBV18 and TRBJ1-1, is as follows: NAGVMQNPRHLVRRRGQEARLRCSPMKGHSHVYWYRQLPEEGLKFMVYLQKENIIDESGMPKERFSAEFPKEGPSILRIQQVVRGDSAAYFCASSPTENTEAFFGQGTRLTVV.

This clone is a singleton in its sample. V usage is TRBV30 and J usage is TRBJ1-3; TRBD1 matches at 8 bases. Per the germline V gene, CDR1 is GTSNPN and CDR2 is SVGIG (reference sequence). This CDR3 spans 14 amino acids. The V segment lost 3 bases and the J segment 0 bases; nucleotides outside the gene matches: 1. CDR3 sequence reads: CAWRGQDSGNTIYF. CDR3 sequence (DNA): TGTGCCTGGAGGGGACAGGACTCTGGAAACACCATATATTTT. The entire variable domain, with the rest obtained from reference TRBV30 and TRBJ1-3, is as follows: SQTIHQWPATLVQPVGSPLSLECTVEGTSNPNLYWYRQAAGRGLQLLFYSVGIGQISSEVPQNLSASRPQDRQFILSSKKLLLSDSGFYLCAWRGQDSGNTIYFGEGSWLTVV.

V gene TRBV9 combines with J gene TRBJ2-1, with D possibly matching TRBD2 (5 bases). The CDR3 is made up of 15 amino acids. Germline V gene lookup returns CDR1 SGDLS and CDR2 YYNGEE. V dropped 5 bases and J dropped 6 bases, with 18 bases sitting between them. In DNA form, the CDR3 reads TGTGCCAGCAGGGGGAGTGGGCTAACCCCCAATGAGCAGTTCTTC. It translates to CASRGSGLTPNEQFF.

The chain is built from TRBV5-1 and TRBJ1-1, with D uncertain. Germline-derived CDR1 and CDR2 are SGHRS and YFSETQ. The germline V and J ends were trimmed by 2 bases and 1 base, with 9 bases remaining between them. This CDR3 is built from 14 residues. CDR3 protein: CASSFGLGNTEAFF. CDR3 nucleotide sequence: TGCGCCAGCAGCTTTGGACTGGGGAACACTGAAGCTTTCTTT.

The chain carries TRBV13 and TRBJ2-7; 11 bases are a match to TRBD2. The CDR3 contains 14 residues. V trimming: 2 bases; J trimming: 3 bases; junction bases outside the gene matches: 0. Germline assignment: CDR1 PRHDT and CDR2 FYEKMQ (reference sequence). The CDR3 reads CASSLLAGGYEQYF. The CDR3 nucleotides read TGTGCCAGCAGCTTACTAGCGGGAGGCTACGAGCAGTACTTC.

The chain is built from TRBV18 and TRBJ1-1, with a possible D match to TRBD1 (6 bases). Trimming removed 2 bases at V and 2 bases at J, with 15 bases between. In germline, CDR1 is KGHSH, CDR2 LQKENI. The CDR3 sequence is 16 residues long. The CDR3, as DNA: TGTGCCAGCTCACCATCGGCAGGGGCGATAAACACTGAAGCTTTCTTT. This translates into CASSPSAGAINTEAFF. Full variable domain (remainder filled in from reference TRBV18 and TRBJ1-1): NAGVMQNPRHLVRRRGQEARLRCSPMKGHSHVYWYRQLPEEGLKFMVYLQKENIIDESGMPKERFSAEFPKEGPSILRIQQVVRGDSAAYFCASSPSAGAINTEAFFGQGTRLTVV.

This clone was observed at least ten times. This sample also contains other DNA sequences that code for the same CDR3. The CDR3 protein is CASSSSGTAYGYTF. The CDR3 DNA is TGTGCCAGCAGCTCCTCCGGGACAGCCTATGGCTACACCTTC. The rearrangement links TRBV7-2 to TRBJ1-2; 7 nucleotides agree with TRBD1. Germline V lookup: CDR1 SGHTA, CDR2 FQGNSA. This CDR3 spans 14 amino acids. After removal of 4 bases from V and 4 bases from J, the junction contained 6 bases not matched to a gene.

The chain uses TRBV5-1 and TRBJ2-1; 12 positions agree with TRBD2. After removal of 0 bases from V and 4 bases from J, the junction contained 5 bases not matched to a gene. Germline CDR1 SGHRS, CDR2 YFSETQ. This CDR3 comprises 17 residues. The CDR3 reads CASSLEASGRGYNEQFF. CDR3 sequence (DNA): TGCGCCAGCAGCTTGGAGGCTAGCGGGAGGGGGTACAATGAGCAGTTCTTC.

This chain joins TRBV2 and TRBJ2-7; no clear D gene. From germline, CDR1 is SNHLY and CDR2 FYNNEI. This CDR3 spans 12 amino acids. V lost 9 bases and J 7 bases, leaving 16 bases between the germline ends. The CDR3 sequence: CASQWANLEQYF. In DNA form, the CDR3 reads TGTGCCAGTCAGTGGGCTAATTTGGAGCAGTACTTC.

This chain uses TRBV28 with TRBJ2-3, with 14 bases identical to TRBD2. This CDR3 is built from 16 residues. CDR1 is MDHEN and CDR2 is SYDVKM in the germline V gene. Trimming cost V 5 bases and J 3 bases; bases outside gene matches: 4. As DNA, the CDR3 is TGTGCCAGCAGTAGGACTAGCGGGAGGTTTACAGATACGCAGTATTTT. Translating it yields CASSRTSGRFTDTQYF.

This clone was counted only a few times. The chain combines TRBV10-1 with TRBJ1-1; D remains ambiguous. Deletions cut 2 bases from V and 1 base from J, with 5 bases between. Germline V gene data show CDR1 as WNHNN and CDR2 as SYGVQD (reference sequence). The CDR3 extends over 13 amino acids. CDR3 sequence: CASSEPGNTEAFF. For the CDR3, the DNA is TGCGCCAGCAGTGAGCCCGGGAACACTGAAGCTTTCTTT.

This chain uses TRBV11-2 with TRBJ2-3; 7 bases line up with TRBD2. V lost 1 base, J lost 5 bases, and 3 bases stayed unmatched. The germline V gene encodes CDR1 SGHAT and CDR2 FQNNGV. The CDR3 contains 14 residues. CDR3 nucleotides: TGTGCCAGCAGCTTAGGGACTAGATTAGATACGCAGTATTTT. It translates to CASSLGTRLDTQYF. The full variable domain, rest sourced from reference TRBV11-2 and TRBJ2-3, is EAGVAQSPRYKIIEKRQSVAFWCNPISGHATLYWYQQILGQGPKLLIQFQNNGVVDDSQLPKDRFSAERLKGVDSTLKIQPAKLEDSAVYLCASSLGTRLDTQYFGPGTRLTVL.

CDR3 loop: CASSFLLEMAFF. The CDR3 region has the DNA TGTGCCAGCAGCTTCCTTTTGGAGATGGCTTTCTTT. V is TRBV14 and J is TRBJ1-1; D unclear. The V end lost 5 bases, the J end lost 11 bases, and 15 bases lay between the germline ends. The germline CDR1 and CDR2 sequences are SGHDN and FVKESK. This CDR3 has 12 residues.

The rearrangement uses TRBV5-1 and TRBJ2-1; tentatively, D is TRBD2 (5 bases). Germline values: CDR1 SGHRS, CDR2 YFSETQ. The CDR3 has 15 residues. The ends were cut back, 1 base at V and 0 bases at J, with 8 bases in the middle. The CDR3 region has the DNA TGCGCCAGCAGCTTGACAGACTACTCCTACAATGAGCAGTTCTTC. It encodes CASSLTDYSYNEQFF.

V gene TRBV27 combines with J gene TRBJ1-1; no definite D call. V was shortened by 2 bases and J by 1 base, with 5 bases between the two germline ends. The germline V gene has CDR1 MNHEY and CDR2 SMNVEV (reference sequence). The CDR3 is made up of 13 amino acids. Here the CDR3 reads CASSLERNTEAFF. CDR3 bases: TGTGCCAGCAGTTTAGAGAGGAACACTGAAGCTTTCTTT.

This rearrangement joins TRBV11-2 to TRBJ2-7; 9 bases match TRBD2. Germline CDR1 SGHAT, CDR2 FQNNGV. With V trimmed by 4 bases and J by 7 bases, 14 bases remained unmatched. This CDR3 contains 16 residues. The CDR3 loop is CASSSGRGGGPGEQYF. CDR3 nucleotide sequence: TGTGCCAGCAGCTCTGGGCGGGGGGGAGGGCCAGGGGAGCAGTACTTC.

This rearrangement joins TRBV12-5 to TRBJ1-5; D is possibly TRBD1 (5 bases). V was shortened by 2 bases and J by 5 bases, with 7 bases between the two germline ends. The CDR3 spans 13 residues. The germline CDR1 and CDR2 sequences are LGHNT and FRNRAP. The CDR3 coding sequence is TGTGCTAGTGGTTTGACCAGGGATCAGCCCCAGCATTTT. Amino acids: CASGLTRDQPQHF. The variable domain in full, with the rest retrieved from reference TRBV12-5 and TRBJ1-5, is DARVTQTPRHKVTEMGQEVTMRCQPILGHNTVFWYRQTMMQGLELLAYFRNRAPLDDSGMPKDRFSAEMPDATLATLKIQPSEPRDSAVYFCASGLTRDQPQHFGDGTRLSIL.

The chain is built from TRBV5-6 and TRBJ2-7, with D tentatively TRBD2 (6 bases). The CDR3 length is 18 residues. Germline V gives CDR1 SGHDT, CDR2 YYEEEE. V was shortened by 4 bases and J by 4 bases, with 27 bases between the two germline ends. In nucleotides, the CDR3 is TGTGCCAGCAGCCACGAATTGTTAACGGGAGAAGCCTCTTACGAGCAGTACTTC. Its translation is CASSHELLTGEASYEQYF. Full variable domain (missing parts from reference TRBV5-6 and TRBJ2-7): DAGVTQSPTHLIKTRGQQVTLRCSPKSGHDTVSWYQQALGQGPQFIFQYYEEEERQRGNFPDRFSGHQFPNYSSELNVNALLLGDSALYLCASSHELLTGEASYEQYFGPGTRLTVT.

V gene TRBV2 combines with J gene TRBJ1-4; 10 bases match TRBD1. V lost 4 bases, J lost 10 bases, and 6 bases stayed unmatched. This CDR3 region has 14 residues. Germline CDR1 SNHLY, CDR2 FYNNEI. DNA of the CDR3: TGTGCCAGCAGTGCAGCCGGGACAGGGGCAAAACTGTTTTTT. Protein: CASSAAGTGAKLFF.